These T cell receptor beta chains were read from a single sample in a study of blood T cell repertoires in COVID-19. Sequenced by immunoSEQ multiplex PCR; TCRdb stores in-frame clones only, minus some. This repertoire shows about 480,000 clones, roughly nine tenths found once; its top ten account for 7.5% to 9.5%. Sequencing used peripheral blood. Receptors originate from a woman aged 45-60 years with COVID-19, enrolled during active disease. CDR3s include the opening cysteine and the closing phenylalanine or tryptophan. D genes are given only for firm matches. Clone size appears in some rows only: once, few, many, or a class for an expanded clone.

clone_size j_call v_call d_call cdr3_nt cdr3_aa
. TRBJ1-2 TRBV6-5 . TGTGCCAGCATTTCCAGGGTGACGGATAACTATGGCTACACCTTC CASISRVTDNYGYTF
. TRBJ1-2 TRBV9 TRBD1 TGTGCCAGCAGCCGCAGGGGGCGCAACTATGGCTACACCTTC CASSRRGRNYGYTF
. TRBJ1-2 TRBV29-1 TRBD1 TGCAGCGTTGAATTATCTCCCCGGACAGGGGGCATCTATGGCTACACCTTC CSVELSPRTGGIYGYTF
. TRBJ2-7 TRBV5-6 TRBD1 TGTGCCAGCAGCTATGGGACAGAGGATTACGAGCAGTACTTC CASSYGTEDYEQYF
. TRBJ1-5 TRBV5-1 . TGCGCCAGCAGCTTGGACCCGGGTAGCAATCAGCCCCAGCATTTT CASSLDPGSNQPQHF
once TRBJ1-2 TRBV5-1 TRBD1 TGCGCCAGCAGCTTGGGCCCTACAGGGGGCGGCTATGGCTACACCTTC CASSLGPTGGGYGYTF
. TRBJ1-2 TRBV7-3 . TGTGCCAGCAGCCGAGAAGGGAGGCAGGCAGCTAACTATGGCTACACCTTC CASSREGRQAANYGYTF
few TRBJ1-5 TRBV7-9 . TGTGCCAGCAGCCGAGGGGGTAATCAGCCCCAGCATTTT CASSRGGNQPQHF
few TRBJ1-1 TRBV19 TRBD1 TGTGCCAGTAGTAGCCAGGGGGCAGCTTTCTTT CASSSQGAAFF
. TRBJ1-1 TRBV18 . TGTGCCAGCTCACAGTCCCGGGACACTGAAGCTTTCTTT CASSQSRDTEAFF
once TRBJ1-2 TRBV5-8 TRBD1 TGTGCCAGCAGCTTGGATAGGACAGGGGGTAATGGCTACACCTTC CASSLDRTGGNGYTF
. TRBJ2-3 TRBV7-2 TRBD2 TGTGCCAGCAGCTTGTACAGCGGGGGTGCAGATACGCAGTATTTT CASSLYSGGADTQYF
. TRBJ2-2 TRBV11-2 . TGTGCCAGCCGCTTCGACACCGGGGAGCTGTTTTTT CASRFDTGELFF
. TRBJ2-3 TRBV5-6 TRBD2 TGTGCCAGCAGCTTACTAGCGGGGGGCCGGACAGATACGCAGTATTTT CASSLLAGGRTDTQYF
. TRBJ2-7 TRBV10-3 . TGTGCCATCAGTGCGGTAAATGCCGAGCAGTACTTC CAISAVNAEQYF
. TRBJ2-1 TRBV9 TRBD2 TGTGCCAGCAGCGTAGGGTTGGGACTAGCGGGCAATGAGCAGTTCTTC CASSVGLGLAGNEQFF
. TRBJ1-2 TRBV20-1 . TGCAGTGCAATGGACAGCACCTACACCTTC CSAMDSTYTF
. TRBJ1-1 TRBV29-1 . TGCAGCGTTGTCGCCTCAGGTGGGGGGACTGAAGCTTTCTTT CSVVASGGGTEAFF
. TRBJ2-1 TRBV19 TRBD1 TGTGCCAGTAGCCCGACCCCGGGACAGCTTATCTACAATGAGCAGTTCTTC CASSPTPGQLIYNEQFF
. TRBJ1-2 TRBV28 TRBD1 TGTGCCAGCAGTTTATCAGGGGGCGCAGGGGGCTACACCTTC CASSLSGGAGGYTF
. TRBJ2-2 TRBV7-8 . TGTGCCAGCAGCTTATGGAGGACCGGGGAGCTGTTTTTT CASSLWRTGELFF
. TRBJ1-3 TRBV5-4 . TGTGCCAGCGGGTCTAGGGAGAACTCTGGAAACACCATATATTTT CASGSRENSGNTIYF
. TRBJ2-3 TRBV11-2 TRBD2 TGTGCCAGCAGCCGTTACGGGGGGGCAAGCACAGATACGCAGTATTTT CASSRYGGASTDTQYF
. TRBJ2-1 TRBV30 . TGTGCCTGGAGTTGGGGCGGTCCCAATGGGCAGTTCTTC CAWSWGGPNGQFF
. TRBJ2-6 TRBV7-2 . TGTGCCAGCAGCTTAGGAGGGGGGGCATCTGGGGCCAACGTCCTGACTTTC CASSLGGGASGANVLTF
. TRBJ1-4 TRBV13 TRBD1 TGTGCCAGCGGACAGGGGGCAGACGAAAAACTGTTTTTT CASGQGADEKLFF
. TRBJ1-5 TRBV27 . TGTGCCAGCAGTCCCGTACAGGGCTTCAATCAGCCCCAGCATTTT CASSPVQGFNQPQHF
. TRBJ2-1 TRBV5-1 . TGCGCCAGCAGCTTGGGAAGTAGCGGTTACAATGAGCAGTTCTTC CASSLGSSGYNEQFF
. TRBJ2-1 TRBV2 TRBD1 TGTGCCAGCAGGCCCGGGACAGGGGGCGCGTGGGCCTCCTACAATGAGCAGTTCTTC CASRPGTGGAWASYNEQFF
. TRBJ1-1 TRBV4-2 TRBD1 TGTGCCAGCAGCCAAGAAGGGGGCCTGATCACTGAAGCTTTCTTT CASSQEGGLITEAFF
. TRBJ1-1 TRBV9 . TGTGCCAGCAGCATACCAACAGGCCCTAACTCGAGGGCTTTCTTT CASSIPTGPNSRAFF
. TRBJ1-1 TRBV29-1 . TGCAGCGTTGGGATCTTAGGGGGTGAAGCTTTCTTT CSVGILGGEAFF
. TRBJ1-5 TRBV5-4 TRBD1 TGTGCCAGCAGCTCGGACAGGGAGGGTACCAATCAGCCCCAGCATTTT CASSSDREGTNQPQHF
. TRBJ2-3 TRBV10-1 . TGCGCCAGCAGTCAGAGGACAGCTAGCACAGATACGCAGTATTTT CASSQRTASTDTQYF
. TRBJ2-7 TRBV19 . TGTGCCAGTAAGGGGACACCTTACGAGCAGTACTTC CASKGTPYEQYF
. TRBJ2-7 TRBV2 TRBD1 TGTGCCAGCAGTCACGGACAGGGGGCATCCTACGAGCAGTACTTC CASSHGQGASYEQYF
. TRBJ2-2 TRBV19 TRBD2 TGTGCCAGTACAACTCCGAGGGGACTAGCAAAGGGCGGGGAGCTGTTTTTT CASTTPRGLAKGGELFF
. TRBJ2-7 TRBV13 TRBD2 TGTGCCAGCAGCGCCGGACTAGCGCCGGACCCCTACGAGCAGTACTTC CASSAGLAPDPYEQYF
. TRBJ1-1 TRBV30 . TGTGCCTGGAGATCCGACGGGTTGCGTAGTAACACTGAAGCTTTCTTT CAWRSDGLRSNTEAFF